Below are 30 T cell receptor beta chains sequenced from a single sample in a study of T cell repertoires in cytomegalovirus infection (dated by TCRdb to the late 2010s). What these receptors recognize is not known. Sample treatment or condition, as interpreted from the label and publication: in vitro stimulation with specific CMV peptide epitopes to enrich CMV-specific T cells. These reads were obtained on an Illumina HiSeq 1500. TCRdb passed the public sequencing reads through fastp at Q25 and MiXCR, retaining productive beta sequences. For every CDR3 protein sequence, its rows merge into one entry that carries the most common genes and DNA. Within this sample are nearly 700,000 distinct CDR3 sequences, with roughly 36% of them counted one time only. The ten top clones hold about 18% of the sample. The specimen was cultured PBMCs, collected from culture after CMV antigen stimulation. The receptors stem from a human donor in good health (CMV status not recorded). Some clones in this sample may be carry-over from other donors' samples.

This clonotype has a handful of counts. The V and J genes are TRBV2 and TRBJ2-5; D not certain. The CDR3 is 14 residues long. The germline V and J ends were trimmed by 2 bases and 1 base, with 8 bases remaining between them. From germline, CDR1 is SNHLY and CDR2 FYNNEI. For the CDR3, the DNA is TGTGCCAGCAGTGAAATGGTAGTCCAAGAGACCCAGTACTTC. Protein sequence: CASSEMVVQETQYF.

The chain recombines TRBV2 with TRBJ1-6; possibly TRBD1 for D (6 bases). The germline CDR1 and CDR2 sequences are SNHLY and FYNNEI. The CDR3 spans 16 residues. V lost 6 bases and J lost 4, with 16 bases in between. The CDR3 protein is CASSGDNFEYNSPLHF. The CDR3 DNA sequence: TGTGCCAGCAGCGGGGACAACTTCGAATATAATTCACCCCTCCACTTT. Supplemented by reference TRBV2 and TRBJ1-6, the full variable domain reads EPEVTQTPSHQVTQMGQEVILRCVPISNHLYFYWYRQILGQKVEFLVSFYNNEISEKSEIFDDQFSVERPDGSNFTLKIRSTKLEDSAMYFCASSGDNFEYNSPLHFGNGTRLTVT.

This chain connects TRBV18 to TRBJ2-3; a possible D gene is TRBD2 (6 bases). The CDR3 length is 15 residues. Trimming took off 2 bases at V and 3 bases at J, with 12 bases between the two ends. CDR1 is KGHSH, CDR2 LQKENI, per germline. CDR3 sequence (DNA): TGTGCCAGCTCACCAGACACCGGGGGAACAGATACGCAGTATTTT. Translation: CASSPDTGGTDTQYF.

This clonotype was detected ten times or more. The CDR3 is CASSSGLAAYEQYF. The DNA for the CDR3 is TGTGCCAGCAGTTCCGGACTAGCTGCCTACGAGCAGTACTTC. The chain is built from TRBV6-2 or TRBV6-3 and TRBJ2-7; 8 bases line up with TRBD2. CDR1 is MNHEY, CDR2 SVGEGT, per germline. The V and J ends lost 4 bases and 2 bases, in that order; junction bases with no gene match: 4. The CDR3 has 14 residues.

The sample holds many counts of this clonotype. The rearrangement uses TRBV7-9 and TRBJ1-1, with a tentative D call TRBD1 (5 bases). This CDR3 is built from 13 residues. The V gene's germline CDR1 is SEHNR and CDR2 FQNEAQ (reference sequence). The V and J ends lost 8 bases and 3 bases respectively, with 13 bases between them. This CDR3 is CASATRGDTEAFF. The CDR3 DNA reads as TGTGCCAGCGCCACTCGGGGCGACACTGAAGCTTTCTTT.

This clonotype was recorded at least ten times. V gene TRBV7-2 combines with J gene TRBJ1-1, with D perhaps matching TRBD1 (5 bases). The germline CDR1 and CDR2 sequences are SGHTA and FQGNSA. The CDR3 runs to 14 residues. With 3 bases removed from V and 4 bases from J, the gap between germline ends came to 12 bases. The CDR3 DNA follows: TGTGCCAGCAGCTTGACAGTTTATGGCACTGAAGCTTTCTTT. Translation gives CASSLTVYGTEAFF.

This chain connects TRBV6-2 or TRBV6-3 to TRBJ1-5, with TRBD1 matching 9 bases. J was trimmed by 4 bases and V by 5 bases; bases with no gene match: 3. The CDR3 runs 14 residues. Germline assignment: CDR1 MNHEY and CDR2 SVGEGT. The CDR3 sequence: CASSTGGRNQPQHF. The CDR3, as DNA: TGTGCCAGCAGTACAGGGGGCAGGAATCAGCCCCAGCATTTT.

The rearrangement links TRBV7-6 to TRBJ2-2; tentatively, D is TRBD1 or TRBD2 (6 bases each). CDR3 length: 18 residues. Germline CDR1 SGHVS, CDR2 FNYEAQ. Trimming left V 7 bases short and J 4 bases short, with 25 bases between. The CDR3 protein is CASNVKGGRDITTGELFF. The CDR3 bases are TGTGCCAGCAACGTCAAGGGGGGCCGGGACATAACCACCGGGGAGCTGTTTTTT.

This clonotype has just a few counts. V is TRBV6-2 or TRBV6-3 and J is TRBJ2-7; possible D gene TRBD1, 5 bases. Trimming took off 8 bases at V and 0 bases at J, with 11 bases between the two ends. CDR1 is MNHEY and CDR2 is SVGEGT in the germline V gene. This CDR3 region has 13 residues. CDR3 nucleotides: TGTGCCAGCGCCAGGGAAGACTCCTACGAGCAGTACTTC. Translating it yields CASAREDSYEQYF.

The rearrangement joins TRBV11-2 to TRBJ1-1, with unresolved D. There are 13 residues in the CDR3. Trimming removed 0 bases from V and 5 bases from J, with 7 bases in between. Per germline, CDR1 SGHAT and CDR2 FQNNGV. The CDR3 sequence: CASSLDQGTEAFF. Written as DNA, the CDR3 is TGTGCCAGCAGCTTAGACCAAGGAACTGAAGCTTTCTTT.

Only a few counts were recorded for this clonotype. The rearrangement joins TRBV12-3 or TRBV12-4 to TRBJ2-6, with unresolved D. The CDR3 length is 15 residues. V lost 5 bases to trimming and J lost 4 bases, with 12 bases between them. CDR3 nucleotides: TGTGCCAGCAGTCCCCCGTCTTCAGGGGCCAACGTCCTGACTTTC. Residues: CASSPPSSGANVLTF.

This clonotype was seen only a few times. The gene calls are TRBV6-1 and TRBJ2-7; a possible D gene is TRBD2 (7 bases). V was pared by 8 bases and J by 2 bases, with 13 bases between. CDR3 length equals 13 residues. Per the germline V gene, CDR1 is MNHNS and CDR2 is SASEGT. CDR3 residues: CASGRGATYEQYF. In DNA form, the CDR3 reads TGTGCCAGCGGACGGGGGGCCACCTACGAGCAGTACTTC.

This clonotype was seen only a few times. V and J are TRBV11-2 and TRBJ2-2; 8 nucleotides align to TRBD1. The ends lost 7 bases at V and 2 bases at J; junction bases unmatched: 15. This CDR3 is 18 amino acids long. CDR1 and CDR2 from the germline V gene are SGHAT and FQNNGV. The CDR3 here is CASNPTGWGQANTGELFF. The CDR3 region has the DNA TGTGCCAGCAACCCTACAGGATGGGGACAGGCAAACACCGGGGAGCTGTTTTTT.

The V call is TRBV4-3, the J call TRBJ2-4, with TRBD1 matching over 10 bases. Unmatched junction bases numbered 6, after V lost 1 base and J lost 9 bases. Per the germline V gene, CDR1 is LGHNA and CDR2 is YSLEER. CDR3 length: 15 amino acids. DNA for the CDR3: TGCGCCAGCAGCCAAGCGAGACAGGGGGCGACCATTCAGTACTTC. Protein product: CASSQARQGATIQYF.

This sequence joins TRBV7-9 and TRBJ2-5; TRBD2 aligns across 10 bases. This CDR3 is 15 amino acids long. Germline assignment: CDR1 SEHNR and CDR2 FQNEAQ (reference sequence). After removal of 7 bases from V and 2 bases from J, the junction contained 7 bases not matched to a gene. The CDR3 region is CASTPLAGVQETQYF. The CDR3 DNA follows: TGTGCCAGCACCCCCCTAGCGGGAGTTCAAGAGACCCAGTACTTC.

The chain employs TRBV28 and TRBJ1-2; D possibly corresponds to TRBD1 (6 bases). Trimming removed 2 bases at V and 6 bases at J, with 25 bases between. The germline V gene encodes CDR1 MDHEN and CDR2 SYDVKM. The CDR3 spans 18 residues. CDR3 sequence reads: CASSLNPSRDTDNDGYTF. CDR3 coding DNA: TGTGCCAGCAGTTTAAACCCATCCCGGGACACCGATAATGATGGCTACACCTTC.

This clonotype turned up a few times. The genes are TRBV12-3 or TRBV12-4 and TRBJ2-1, with 7 nucleotides matching TRBD2. Trimming cost V 7 bases and J 4 bases; bases outside gene matches: 7. This CDR3 has 14 residues. The CDR3 reads CASTGTAGYNEQFF. For the CDR3, the DNA is TGTGCCAGCACCGGAACAGCGGGATACAATGAGCAGTTCTTC.

This clonotype has only a few counts. The J gene is TRBJ2-5, the V gene TRBV7-6, with 8 bases identical to TRBD1. V lost 5 bases and J lost 7; bases outside the gene matches: 9. The germline V gene encodes CDR1 SGHVS and CDR2 FNYEAQ. CDR3 length: 14 residues. CDR3 region: CASSPYRGFGTQYF. In nucleotides, the CDR3 is TGTGCCAGCAGCCCTTACAGGGGGTTTGGGACCCAGTACTTC. Combining the CDR3 with reference TRBV7-6 and TRBJ2-5 gives the whole variable domain GAGVSQSPRYKVTKRGQDVALRCDPISGHVSLYWYRQALGQGPEFLTYFNYEAQQDKSGLPNDRFSAERPEGSISTLTIQRTEQRDSAMYRCASSPYRGFGTQYFGPGTRLLVL.

The rearrangement links TRBV20-1 to TRBJ2-1; D is possibly TRBD1 or TRBD2 (5 bases each). CDR1 and CDR2 (germline): DFQATT, SNEGSKA (reference sequence). This CDR3 is built from 16 residues. V was clipped by 6 bases and J by 0 bases, with 18 bases between them. The CDR3 is CSATPGTARSYNEQFF. Written as DNA, the CDR3 is TGCAGTGCCACTCCCGGGACCGCACGCTCCTACAATGAGCAGTTCTTC.

Only a few counts were recorded for this clonotype. The rearrangement links TRBV5-4 to TRBJ2-7; 9 bases align to TRBD1. V shed 4 bases, J shed 4 bases, and the junction held 6 bases outside the gene matches. CDR3 length: 14 amino acids. Germline V CDR1 and CDR2: SGHNT, YYREEE (reference sequence). The CDR3 DNA is TGTGCCAGCAGCGTGACAGGGGGGGGATACGAGCAGTACTTC. Amino acids: CASSVTGGGYEQYF.

This clonotype was seen repeatedly, ten times or more. The chain recombines TRBV7-9 with TRBJ2-5; TRBD1 aligns across 9 bases. The CDR3 has 17 residues. Germline CDR1 and CDR2: SEHNR and FQNEAQ (reference sequence). The V and J ends lost 3 bases and 3 bases, in that order; junction bases with no gene match: 11. This CDR3 reads CASSFRLDRGTEETQYF. The CDR3 nucleotides are TGTGCCAGCAGCTTTCGCCTTGACAGGGGGACGGAAGAGACCCAGTACTTC.

This clonotype was counted at least ten times. V usage is TRBV7-8 and J usage is TRBJ1-4; 7 positions agree with TRBD1. CDR1 and CDR2 (germline): SGHVS, FQNEAQ. The V gene end was trimmed by 4 bases and the J gene end by 2 bases; junction bases not matched to a gene: 10. This CDR3 is built from 17 residues. Here the CDR3 DNA reads TGTGCCAGCAGCTCGGAGGCCAGGGGGTCGACTAATGAAAAACTGTTTTTT. Protein product: CASSSEARGSTNEKLFF.

CDR3 loop: CASRNIGGEQFF. In DNA, the CDR3 is TGTGCCAGCAGGAATATAGGGGGTGAGCAGTTCTTC. The V call is TRBV7-8, the J call TRBJ2-1, with D maybe TRBD1 (6 bases). Per the germline V gene, CDR1 is SGHVS and CDR2 is FQNEAQ. The CDR3 consists of 12 residues. V was shortened by 6 bases and J by 9 bases, with 12 bases between the two germline ends.

There are many counts of this clonotype. The chain is built from TRBV11-2 and TRBJ2-3, with 11 bases fitting TRBD2. The V segment lost 6 bases and the J segment 4 bases; nucleotides outside the gene matches: 6. Germline CDR1 reads SGHAT; CDR2 reads FQNNGV. The length of the CDR3 is 15 residues. The CDR3 loop reads CASRPLAGVADTQYF. Written as DNA, the CDR3 is TGTGCCAGCAGACCACTAGCGGGAGTGGCAGATACGCAGTATTTT.

The rearrangement links TRBV27 to TRBJ2-3, with D tentatively TRBD1 or TRBD2 (5 bases each). CDR1 and CDR2 (germline): MNHEY, SMNVEV (reference sequence). The CDR3 runs to 16 residues. Deletions cut 10 bases from V and 0 bases from J, with 20 bases between. The CDR3 nucleotides read TGTGCCACCTGGGCCGGGGACGACTCTAGCACAGATACGCAGTATTTT. Amino acids: CATWAGDDSSTDTQYF.

V usage is TRBV3-1 and J usage is TRBJ2-1; TRBD2 matches 7 bases. Losses at the gene ends were 3 bases for V and 3 bases for J; bases not matched to a gene: 5. Germline lookup yields CDR1 LGHDT and CDR2 YNNKEL (reference sequence). The CDR3 spans 15 residues. The chain's CDR3 is CASSQGGGVYNEQFF. The CDR3 bases are TGTGCCAGCAGCCAGGGGGGAGGGGTCTACAATGAGCAGTTCTTC.

The V gene is TRBV5-4, the J gene TRBJ2-1; D is perhaps TRBD1 or TRBD2 (7 bases each). Trimming pared 0 bases from V and 7 bases from J, leaving 14 bases between. The CDR3 sequence is 15 residues long. Germline CDR1 is SGHNT and CDR2 is YYREEE (reference sequence). CDR3 protein: CASSLVSQGGNEQFF. The DNA of the CDR3 is TGTGCCAGCAGCTTGGTTTCCCAGGGGGGGAATGAGCAGTTCTTC.

The J gene is TRBJ2-5, the V gene TRBV19, with a weak D call TRBD1 (6 bases). V dropped 10 bases and J dropped 1 base, with 22 bases sitting between them. The CDR3 length is 16 residues. Germline loops: CDR1 LNHDA, CDR2 SQIVND (reference sequence). The CDR3 coding sequence is TGTGCCATCCATAAGGGGCAGGGGTGGGTCCAAGAGACCCAGTACTTC. Amino acids: CAIHKGQGWVQETQYF.

The V gene is TRBV12-3 or TRBV12-4, the J gene TRBJ1-6; D is uncertain. CDR3 size: 14 residues. With 3 bases removed from V and 15 bases from J, the gap between germline ends came to 18 bases. The CDR3 sequence is CASSLAPGAKGLHF. The CDR3, as DNA: TGTGCCAGCAGTTTGGCGCCGGGTGCTAAAGGCCTCCACTTT.

The chain joins TRBV12-5 to TRBJ2-2; D possibly uses TRBD1 or TRBD2 (5 bases each). There are 18 residues in the CDR3. The V and J ends lost 6 bases and 6 bases respectively, with 26 bases between them. Per germline, CDR1 LGHNT and CDR2 FRNRAP. The chain's CDR3 is CASGPTELRGLMAGELFF. CDR3 DNA: TGTGCTAGTGGACCGACGGAACTTCGGGGCCTGATGGCCGGGGAGCTGTTTTTT. Based on the CDR3 plus reference TRBV12-5 and TRBJ2-2, the full variable domain is DARVTQTPRHKVTEMGQEVTMRCQPILGHNTVFWYRQTMMQGLELLAYFRNRAPLDDSGMPKDRFSAEMPDATLATLKIQPSEPRDSAVYFCASGPTELRGLMAGELFFGEGSRLTVL.